This passage covers 25 T cell receptor beta chains from one sample sequenced in a study of post-analysis software for immune sequencing data. Regarding the study as a whole: The five TRBV segments detected at higher frequency in patients than in controls included TRBV5-6, TRBV5-1 and TRBV20-1.

Their antigens are not known. The library was made from cDNA and included unique molecular identifiers. TCRdb itself ran the PCR reads through MiXCR, one entry per CDR3 protein. The sample has about 680,000 distinct CDR3 sequences, around 60% seen once. Sequences were obtained from blood. Receptors originate from a girl aged 2 to 10 with multiple sclerosis.

J is TRBJ2-2 and V is TRBV7-2; maybe TRBD2 (5 bases). From germline, CDR1 is SGHTA and CDR2 FQGNSA. V was clipped by 10 bases and J by 7 bases, with 22 bases between them. This CDR3 has 15 residues. CDR3 amino acids: CAIPGRVYDGGELFF. In DNA form, the CDR3 reads TGTGCCATACCTGGGCGGGTCTACGACGGCGGGGAGCTGTTTTTT.

The chain joins TRBV6-6 to TRBJ2-3; the D gene is possibly TRBD2 (6 bases). Per germline, CDR1 MNHNY and CDR2 SVGAGI (reference sequence). Trimming pared 2 bases from V and 1 base from J, leaving 13 bases between. This CDR3 spans 16 amino acids. The CDR3 sequence: CASSYQMGGGTDTQYF. DNA of the CDR3: TGTGCCAGCAGTTACCAGATGGGGGGTGGCACAGATACGCAGTATTTT.

The chain links TRBV7-2 to TRBJ2-1, with 9 nucleotides matching TRBD2. The CDR3 has 14 amino acids. Unmatched junction bases numbered 3, after V lost 5 bases and J lost 4 bases. The germline V gene has CDR1 SGHTA and CDR2 FQGNSA. The CDR3 nucleotides read TGTGCCAGCAGCATTAGCGGGAGTTACAATGAGCAGTTCTTC. It translates to CASSISGSYNEQFF. Filled out from reference TRBV7-2 and TRBJ2-1, the complete variable domain reads GAGVSQSPSNKVTEKGKDVELRCDPISGHTALYWYRQSLGQGLEFLIYFQGNSAPDKSGLPSDRFSAERTGGSVSTLTIQRTQQEDSAVYLCASSISGSYNEQFFGPGTRLTVL.

This clonotype was seen a single time. V usage is TRBV29-1 and J usage is TRBJ2-3, with 7 bases identical to TRBD2. This CDR3 region has 13 residues. CDR1 and CDR2 (germline): SQVTM, ANQGSEA. V lost 4 bases to trimming and J lost 2 bases; unmatched junction nucleotides: 3. The CDR3 is CSVGLALTDTQYF. The CDR3 DNA reads TGCAGCGTTGGACTAGCTCTCACAGATACGCAGTATTTT.

The chain links TRBV5-1 to TRBJ1-2; 8 nucleotides match TRBD1. V shed 4 bases and J 1 base; nucleotides not matched to a gene: 3. The CDR3 runs to 14 residues. Per germline, CDR1 SGHRS and CDR2 YFSETQ. The CDR3 reads CASSLTGVNYGYTF. In DNA, the CDR3 is TGCGCCAGCAGCCTGACAGGGGTTAACTATGGCTACACCTTC. The variable domain in full, with the rest retrieved from reference TRBV5-1 and TRBJ1-2, is KAGVTQTPRYLIKTRGQQVTLSCSPISGHRSVSWYQQTPGQGLQFLFEYFSETQRNKGNFPGRFSGRQFSNSRSEMNVSTLELGDSALYLCASSLTGVNYGYTFGSGTRLTVV.

The genes are TRBV12-3 or TRBV12-4 and TRBJ2-1; TRBD2 aligns across 7 bases. The V gene end was trimmed by 2 bases and the J gene end by 11 bases; junction bases not matched to a gene: 15. There are 16 residues in the CDR3. CDR3 loop: CASSLRLADTPLQQFF. The CDR3 DNA is TGTGCCAGCAGTTTACGGCTAGCGGACACACCGCTGCAGCAGTTCTTC.

The chain links TRBV7-9 to TRBJ2-7; no firm D call. V lost 3 bases to trimming and J lost 1 base, with 10 bases between them. Germline assignment: CDR1 SEHNR and CDR2 FQNEAQ (reference sequence). The CDR3 loop spans 14 amino acids. The CDR3 here is CASSFFEVSYEQYF. CDR3 coding DNA: TGTGCCAGCAGCTTTTTTGAGGTTTCCTACGAGCAGTACTTC.

The chain uses TRBV6-4 and TRBJ2-1, with TRBD2 as a possible D gene (6 bases). The CDR3 has 15 amino acids. Germline CDR1 and CDR2: MRHNA and SNTAGT. V lost 2 bases, J lost 9 bases, and 17 bases lay in between. The CDR3 DNA reads TGTGCCAGCAGTGACGTGGGAGGTGGCTTTGGTGAGCAGTTCTTC. This translates into CASSDVGGGFGEQFF.

This clonotype was observed a few times. This sequence joins TRBV13 and TRBJ2-3; D perhaps matches TRBD2 (6 bases). The CDR3 spans 15 residues. Looked up from germline, CDR1 is PRHDT and CDR2 is FYEKMQ (reference sequence). V lost 5 bases and J 7 bases, leaving 19 bases between the germline ends. Here the CDR3 DNA reads TGTGCCAGCAGCGTGGGACTCCAAATACGAAATACGCAGTATTTT. Its translation is CASSVGLQIRNTQYF.

This clonotype was recorded once. V and J are TRBV7-6 and TRBJ1-1; unclear D gene. Germline values: CDR1 SGHVS, CDR2 FNYEAQ. The CDR3 loop spans 14 amino acids. V shed 5 bases and J shed 7 bases, with 17 bases lying between them. The CDR3 here is CASSPAHKGHEAFF. CDR3 sequence (DNA): TGTGCCAGCAGCCCGGCCCACAAAGGTCATGAAGCTTTCTTT.

The rearrangement links TRBV11-2 to TRBJ1-4; no clear D gene. This CDR3 contains 16 residues. Trimming removed 5 bases at V and 3 bases at J, with 16 bases between. Germline lookup yields CDR1 SGHAT and CDR2 FQNNGV. CDR3 residues: CASSPSNNAANEKLFF. In DNA, the CDR3 is TGTGCCAGCAGCCCCTCTAACAACGCAGCTAATGAAAAACTGTTTTTT. The complete variable domain, with remaining parts taken from reference TRBV11-2 and TRBJ1-4, reads EAGVAQSPRYKIIEKRQSVAFWCNPISGHATLYWYQQILGQGPKLLIQFQNNGVVDDSQLPKDRFSAERLKGVDSTLKIQPAKLEDSAVYLCASSPSNNAANEKLFFGSGTQLSVL.

The chain has TRBV30 and TRBJ2-1, with D tentatively TRBD1 (5 bases). V lost 1 base and J 4 bases, leaving 17 bases between the germline ends. This CDR3 contains 16 residues. From germline, CDR1 is GTSNPN and CDR2 SVGIG (reference sequence). The DNA of the CDR3 is TGTGCCTGGAGTGGGGGCCTTCCCTCCGTTTACAATGAGCAGTTCTTC. Translation gives CAWSGGLPSVYNEQFF.

This chain connects TRBV20-1 to TRBJ2-1; D is possibly TRBD1 (6 bases). CDR3 length equals 16 residues. Germline lookup yields CDR1 DFQATT and CDR2 SNEGSKA (reference sequence). V was pared by 4 bases and J by 6 bases, with 22 bases between. The DNA of the CDR3 is TGCAGTGCTACTACCTGGGACACGGGGAAGGGCAATGAGCAGTTCTTC. Amino acids: CSATTWDTGKGNEQFF.

The chain links TRBV5-6 to TRBJ2-3; 7 bases line up with TRBD1. CDR3 length: 16 amino acids. Germline V lookup: CDR1 SGHDT, CDR2 YYEEEE. With 0 bases clipped from V and 7 bases from J, the junction kept 11 bases outside the gene matches. The CDR3 spells CASSLAGGQGGHTQYF. The CDR3 DNA reads TGTGCCAGCAGCTTGGCAGGGGGACAAGGGGGCCATACGCAGTATTTT.

The chain carries TRBV19 and TRBJ1-1; D is unresolved. The CDR3 length is 15 residues. Germline CDR1 is LNHDA and CDR2 is SQIVND (reference sequence). V dropped 4 bases and J dropped 1 base, with 13 bases sitting between them. The CDR3 nucleotides read TGTGCCAGTAGTACCCACGGGGTAGGGAACACTGAAGCTTTCTTT. Its protein product is CASSTHGVGNTEAFF. Looking up the rest from reference TRBV19 and TRBJ1-1 gives the full variable domain: DGGITQSPKYLFRKEGQNVTLSCEQNLNHDAMYWYRQDPGQGLRLIYYSQIVNDFQKGDIAEGYSVSREKKESFPLTVTSAQKNPTAFYLCASSTHGVGNTEAFFGQGTRLTVV.

The rearrangement links TRBV15 to TRBJ2-7; 7 nucleotides match TRBD2. The CDR3 spans 17 residues. After removal of 3 bases from V and 4 bases from J, the junction contained 15 bases not matched to a gene. Germline-derived CDR1 and CDR2 are LNHNV and YYDKDF (reference sequence). In DNA form, the CDR3 reads TGTGCCACCAGCAGCCCCCCGGGGGGAGGGAGTAAGTACGAGCAGTACTTC. As protein: CATSSPPGGGSKYEQYF.

This clonotype was detected a few times. The gene calls are TRBV29-1 and TRBJ2-5; unclear D gene. CDR1 is SQVTM, CDR2 ANQGSEA, per germline. CDR3 length equals 11 residues. Trimming left V 3 bases short and J 4 bases short, with 6 bases between. CDR3 nucleotide sequence: TGCAGCGTTGACAGTCCAGAGACCCAGTACTTC. It specifies CSVDSPETQYF.

The rearrangement joins TRBV6-2 or TRBV6-3 to TRBJ1-5; a weak D match, TRBD1 (5 bases). This CDR3 comprises 14 residues. CDR1 is MNHEY and CDR2 is SVGEGT in the germline V gene. The V and J ends lost 2 bases and 5 bases respectively, with 10 bases between them. CDR3 in amino acids: CASSYGQGHQPQHF. The CDR3 DNA follows: TGTGCCAGCAGTTACGGTCAGGGCCATCAGCCCCAGCATTTT.

The chain couples TRBV12-3 or TRBV12-4 to TRBJ1-2, with D possibly TRBD1 on 6 matching bases. The ends were cut back, 6 bases at V and 4 bases at J, with 12 bases in the middle. The CDR3 loop spans 13 amino acids. The DNA of the CDR3 is TGTGCCAGCAGGAGGGGGATGGGCTATGGCTACACCTTC. It encodes CASRRGMGYGYTF.

The chain has TRBV4-1 and TRBJ2-7, with D perhaps assigned TRBD1 or TRBD2 (6 bases each). The V and J ends lost 3 bases and 0 bases respectively, with 12 bases between them. Germline assignment: CDR1 MGHRA and CDR2 YSYEKL. There are 15 residues in the CDR3. CDR3 sequence (DNA): TGCGCCAGCAGCCAGGAGGGGGTGGGCTCCTACGAGCAGTACTTC. Translating it yields CASSQEGVGSYEQYF.

This chain uses TRBV12-3 or TRBV12-4 with TRBJ2-1, with a weak D call TRBD2 (6 bases). The ends were cut back, 3 bases at V and 4 bases at J, with 16 bases in the middle. This CDR3 has 16 amino acids. The CDR3: CASSLDSSVTYNEQFF. The CDR3, as DNA: TGTGCCAGCAGTTTGGATTCTAGCGTGACGTACAATGAGCAGTTCTTC.

This clonotype was detected only a few times. The chain carries TRBV12-3 or TRBV12-4 and TRBJ2-3; D perhaps matches TRBD2 (6 bases). This CDR3 has 13 residues. Trimming removed 10 bases at V and 2 bases at J, with 13 bases between. This CDR3 reads CAIAGTLTDTQYF. DNA of the CDR3: TGTGCCATCGCCGGGACTCTCACAGATACGCAGTATTTT.

This clonotype was seen more than once but under ten times. The chain recombines TRBV12-3 or TRBV12-4 with TRBJ2-1, with D perhaps TRBD1 (5 bases). This CDR3 region has 12 residues. The V end lost 5 bases, the J end lost 9 bases, and 11 bases lay between the germline ends. The CDR3 region is CASSPDIPEQFF. The CDR3 coding sequence is TGTGCCAGCAGTCCGGACATCCCTGAGCAGTTCTTC.

This clonotype was observed a few times. The rearrangement links TRBV4-1 to TRBJ2-1, with D unclear. Germline loops: CDR1 MGHRA, CDR2 YSYEKL. CDR3 size: 15 residues. V was cut by 0 bases and J by 0 bases, with 6 bases left in between. The CDR3 protein is CASSQDTNSYNEQFF. The CDR3 DNA sequence: TGCGCCAGCAGCCAAGATACTAACTCCTACAATGAGCAGTTCTTC.

This clonotype was detected a few times. The V gene is TRBV7-9, the J gene TRBJ1-2; D remains ambiguous. CDR3 length: 13 amino acids. Germline V CDR1 and CDR2: SEHNR, FQNEAQ (reference sequence). V shed 0 bases and J shed 5 bases, with 7 bases lying between them. CDR3 sequence: CASSLAAAYGYTF. DNA of the CDR3: TGTGCCAGCAGCTTAGCGGCGGCTTATGGCTACACCTTC.